The 11 T cell receptor beta chains listed next were all sequenced from one sample in a study of OX40 agonist ivuxolimab in advanced cancers. Produced via immunoSEQ multiplex PCR; TCRdb's table is partial and in-frame only. The sample has 100,000 or so clones, more than 85% seen once. The starting material was CD4+ or CD8+ T cells sorted from blood, obtained in a trial of the OX40 agonist ivuxolimab. These receptors were obtained from an adult with an advanced solid tumor such as melanoma, head and neck, liver or kidney cancer.

The rearrangement links TRBV6-6 to TRBJ1-1, with D hard to call. The V gene lost 0 bases and the J gene lost 0 bases, with 2 bases spanning the gap. CDR1 and CDR2 from the germline V gene are MNHNY and SVGAGI (reference sequence). The CDR3 sequence is 13 residues long. The CDR3 reads CASSYSVNTEAFF. In nucleotides, the CDR3 is TGTGCCAGCAGTTACTCGGTGAACACTGAAGCTTTCTTT.

This clone was seen a single time. The DNA of the CDR3 is TGTGCCAGTAGTATAGACGGGGTTAGCGCTAATGAAAAACTGTTTTTT. It codes for CASSIDGVSANEKLFF. This chain connects TRBV19 to TRBJ1-4; no clear D gene. Germline CDR1 LNHDA, CDR2 SQIVND (reference sequence). The V and J ends lost 0 bases and 3 bases respectively, with 11 bases between them. The length of the CDR3 is 16 residues.

The V gene is TRBV30, the J gene TRBJ1-1, with D unresolved. Deletions cut 4 bases from V and 4 bases from J, with 10 bases between. This CDR3 has 12 residues. Germline-derived CDR1 and CDR2 are GTSNPN and SVGIG (reference sequence). This CDR3 is CAWNAGSTEAFF. CDR3 coding DNA: TGTGCCTGGAATGCGGGGAGCACTGAAGCTTTCTTT.

The J gene is TRBJ2-5, the V gene TRBV28, with 13 positions matching TRBD2. The germline V gene has CDR1 MDHEN and CDR2 SYDVKM. The CDR3 totals 17 residues. With 5 bases clipped from V and 5 bases from J, the junction kept 11 bases outside the gene matches. CDR3 nucleotide sequence: TGTGCCAGCAGTCCCGCACTAGCGGGAGGGCCGGGGGAGACCCAGTACTTC. Its translation is CASSPALAGGPGETQYF.

V usage is TRBV2 and J usage is TRBJ2-3; D is unresolved. Germline lookup yields CDR1 SNHLY and CDR2 FYNNEI. The length of the CDR3 is 11 residues. CDR3 protein: CGGRGTDTQYF. The CDR3 coding sequence is TGTGGCGGACGGGGCACAGATACGCAGTATTTT.

This rearrangement joins TRBV30 to TRBJ1-5; D gene ambiguous. This CDR3 contains 13 residues. Germline V gives CDR1 GTSNPN, CDR2 SVGIG (reference sequence). V dropped 2 bases and J dropped 3 bases, with 8 bases sitting between them. This chain's CDR3 is CAWSRSNNQPQHF. The DNA for the CDR3 is TGTGCCTGGAGTAGGTCGAACAATCAGCCCCAGCATTTT. The complete variable domain, with remaining parts taken from reference TRBV30 and TRBJ1-5, reads SQTIHQWPATLVQPVGSPLSLECTVEGTSNPNLYWYRQAAGRGLQLLFYSVGIGQISSEVPQNLSASRPQDRQFILSSKKLLLSDSGFYLCAWSRSNNQPQHFGDGTRLSIL.

This chain links TRBV6-5 with TRBJ1-2; D remains unclear. The CDR3 consists of 12 residues. With 6 bases removed from V and 2 bases from J, the gap between germline ends came to 7 bases. CDR1 and CDR2 (germline): MNHEY, SVGAGI. CDR3 in amino acids: CASSPNNYGYTF. The CDR3 region has the DNA TGTGCCAGCAGCCCGAACAACTATGGCTACACCTTC.

The chain is built from TRBV9 and TRBJ1-4, with 7 bases that match TRBD1. Germline assignment: CDR1 SGDLS and CDR2 YYNGEE. This CDR3 has 16 residues. The V segment lost 3 bases and the J segment 6 bases; nucleotides outside the gene matches: 11. CDR3: CASSDEPSGGDEKLFF. CDR3 in DNA: TGTGCCAGCAGCGACGAACCCTCAGGGGGGGATGAAAAACTGTTTTTT. Looking up the rest from reference TRBV9 and TRBJ1-4 gives the full variable domain: DSGVTQTPKHLITATGQRVTLRCSPRSGDLSVYWYQQSLDQGLQFLIQYYNGEERAKGNILERFSAQQFPDLHSELNLSSLELGDSALYFCASSDEPSGGDEKLFFGSGTQLSVL.

The chain carries TRBV4-1 and TRBJ2-3; TRBD2 matches at 10 bases. Unmatched junction bases numbered 3, after V lost 1 base and J lost 2 bases. The CDR3 is 16 residues long. Germline V gene sequence: CDR1 MGHRA, CDR2 YSYEKL. DNA of the CDR3: TGCGCCAGCAGCCAAGTAGCGGGGGGCATCACAGATACGCAGTATTTT. Protein sequence: CASSQVAGGITDTQYF.

This clone has a single count. This sequence joins TRBV6-5 and TRBJ1-1; weak D call: TRBD1 (5 bases). The CDR3 contains 15 residues. Trimming removed 0 bases from V and 5 bases from J, with 13 bases in between. Germline V gene data show CDR1 as MNHEY and CDR2 as SVGAGI. In nucleotides, the CDR3 is TGTGCCAGCAGTTACTCTAAGGAGGGACCGACTGAAGCTTTCTTT. It is translated as CASSYSKEGPTEAFF.

V and J are TRBV9 and TRBJ2-7, with 9 bases matching TRBD2. The CDR3 contains 14 residues. V was pared by 4 bases and J by 6 bases, with 8 bases of the junction left unmatched. Germline values: CDR1 SGDLS, CDR2 YYNGEE. CDR3 nucleotides: TGTGCCAGCAGCCTAGGGACTAGCTTTAGCGAGCAGTACTTC. It is translated as CASSLGTSFSEQYF.